Following are 18 T cell receptor beta chains from one sample sequenced in a study of glioma-infiltrating T cells. TCR alpha and beta CDR3 regions were amplified from RNA using iRepertoire nested multiplex PCR. TCRdb processed the multiplex PCR reads anew with MiXCR; each CDR3 protein has one entry. The sample shows fewer than 200,000 distinct CDR3 sequences, more than 25% of them seen only once. Source material: glioma tissue, nonneoplastic brain tissue, or PBMCs (not recorded which). The receptors here all came from a human donor with low-grade glioma or glioblastoma, undergoing nonglioma brain surgery, or in good health (not recorded which).

In the case of this clonotype: This could be a read error, since a much larger clone is one nucleotide away. This chain links TRBV7-2 with TRBJ2-1; 15 bases fit TRBD2. CDR3 length: 17 residues. J gave up 13 bases and V 5 bases, and 15 bases lay outside the gene matches. The germline gives CDR1 SGHTA, CDR2 FQGNSA. CDR3 sequence (DNA): TGTGCCAGCAGCCAGGGACTAGCGGGAGGCCTCCAAGAGACCCAGTTCTTC. It is translated as CASSQGLAGGLQETQFF. Full variable domain (rest looked up from reference TRBV7-2 and TRBJ2-1): GAGVSQSPSNKVTEKGKDVELRCDPISGHTALYWYRQSLGQGLEFLIYFQGNSAPDKSGLPSDRFSAERTGGSVSTLTIQRTQQEDSAVYLCASSQGLAGGLQETQFFGPGTRLTVL.

This clonotype was seen at least ten times. V gene TRBV10-3 combines with J gene TRBJ1-6; TRBD1 is a possible D gene (6 bases). This CDR3 has 15 amino acids. The germline gives CDR1 ENHRY, CDR2 SYGVKD. V dropped 10 bases and J dropped 9 bases, with 22 bases sitting between them. The CDR3 nucleotides read TGTGCCACCCGGAACGGGCAGGGGTTTGGTTCACCCCTCCACTTT. Its translation is CATRNGQGFGSPLHF.

By proportion, this clonotype is medium-sized. The rearrangement joins TRBV4-3 to TRBJ2-3; 7 bases line up with TRBD1. Trimming took 0 bases from V and 1 from J; bases not matched to a gene: 7. Germline V lookup: CDR1 LGHNA, CDR2 YSLEER. This CDR3 contains 17 residues. The CDR3 reads CASSQDIGGQGTDTQYF. CDR3 bases: TGCGCCAGCAGCCAAGACATTGGCGGACAGGGCACAGATACGCAGTATTTT.

This clonotype has at least ten counts. The chain is built from TRBV19 and TRBJ1-1; tentative D call: TRBD1 (5 bases). Germline V gene lookup returns CDR1 LNHDA and CDR2 SQIVND (reference sequence). The ends were cut back, 1 base at V and 1 base at J, with 7 bases in the middle. The CDR3 is 14 amino acids. Here the CDR3 reads CASSIAGANTEAFF. The DNA for the CDR3 is TGTGCCAGTAGTATAGCTGGGGCGAACACTGAAGCTTTCTTT.

This sequence joins TRBV19 and TRBJ2-7; 10 bases map to TRBD1. The CDR3 contains 15 residues. Germline V CDR1 and CDR2: LNHDA, SQIVND (reference sequence). The junction had 6 bases not matched to a gene; V was cut back by 5 bases and J by 2 bases. CDR3 residues: CASSGGQGKTYEQYF. DNA of the CDR3: TGTGCCAGTAGTGGGGGACAGGGGAAAACCTACGAGCAGTACTTC.

Of note for this clonotype: This may arise from a read error, as a much more abundant clone is one base away. The chain carries TRBV19 and TRBJ2-5, with TRBD2 matching over 10 bases. This CDR3 has 14 amino acids. CDR1 and CDR2 from the germline V gene are LNHDA and SQIVND (reference sequence). This CDR3 reads CASISSGSYNERFF. The CDR3 DNA reads as TGTGCCAGTATCTCTAGCGGGAGTTACAATGAGCGGTTCTTC.

This chain links TRBV5-1 with TRBJ2-7; the match to TRBD2 covers 11 bases. V was pared by 8 bases and J by 0 bases, with 13 bases of the junction left unmatched. CDR1 is SGHRS and CDR2 is YFSETQ in the germline V gene. This CDR3 has 17 amino acids. The CDR3 loop is CASSVGLTSGGSYEQYF. CDR3 DNA sequence: TGCGCCAGTTCCGTTGGACTTACTAGCGGGGGCTCCTACGAGCAGTACTTC.

This clonotype was found many times. The gene calls are TRBV29-1 and TRBJ2-7; D perhaps matches TRBD1 (6 bases). V gave up 6 bases and J gave up 2 bases, with 17 bases separating them. CDR3 length: 14 residues. The V gene's germline CDR1 is SQVTM and CDR2 ANQGSEA. CDR3 in DNA: TGCAGCGTCACTACATCGGACAGACCCTACGAGCAGTACTTC. This sequence encodes CSVTTSDRPYEQYF.

The chain employs TRBV19 and TRBJ2-7; the D gene is possibly TRBD2 (5 bases). Per germline, CDR1 LNHDA and CDR2 SQIVND (reference sequence). Trimming stripped 3 bases from V and 0 bases from J, with 15 bases between. This CDR3 contains 16 residues. The CDR3 DNA reads as TGTGCCAGTAGTATGACTATCGGTTTGACCTCCTACGAGCAGTACTTC. Translating gives CASSMTIGLTSYEQYF.

The chain recombines TRBV18 with TRBJ2-5; 8 bases are shared with TRBD1. The CDR3 totals 14 residues. The V and J ends lost 6 bases and 3 bases, in that order; junction bases with no gene match: 6. Germline lookup yields CDR1 KGHSH and CDR2 LQKENI. The CDR3 DNA reads TGTGCCAGCTCGCCCATGACAGGGGAAGAGACCCAGTACTTC. Translation: CASSPMTGEETQYF.

This clonotype occurred many times. The chain is built from TRBV10-3 and TRBJ2-1; maybe TRBD2 (6 bases). The CDR3 runs 14 residues. Trimming removed 3 bases from V and 6 bases from J, with 12 bases in between. Germline V gene data show CDR1 as ENHRY and CDR2 as SYGVKD. The CDR3 DNA reads as TGTGCCATCAGTGAACGGGAGTATCCCAATGAGCAGTTCTTC. Encoded protein: CAISEREYPNEQFF.

This clonotype was counted many times. The V and J genes are TRBV20-1 and TRBJ2-2; D gene ambiguous. Per the germline V gene, CDR1 is DFQATT and CDR2 is SNEGSKA (reference sequence). V was cut by 4 bases and J by 1 base, with 4 bases left in between. The CDR3 has 12 amino acids. CDR3 nucleotides: TGCAGTGCTACGGAGAACACCGGGGAGCTGTTTTTT. This gives the protein CSATENTGELFF.

The V call is TRBV3-1, the J call TRBJ2-3; 8 bases align to TRBD2. With V trimmed by 4 bases and J by 2 bases, 8 bases remained unmatched. The CDR3 has 16 amino acids. Germline V lookup: CDR1 LGHDT, CDR2 YNNKEL (reference sequence). This CDR3 reads CASSLGTRGFTDTQYF. The CDR3 DNA is TGTGCCAGCAGCCTGGGGACTAGGGGATTCACAGATACGCAGTATTTT.

V gene TRBV6-1 combines with J gene TRBJ1-2; unclear D gene. Germline CDR1 and CDR2: MNHNS and SASEGT. The length of the CDR3 is 13 residues. Trimming left V 11 bases short and J 0 bases short, with 13 bases between. DNA for the CDR3: TGTGCCTCTTCGTTCATGGCTAACTATGGCTACACCTTC. Amino acids: CASSFMANYGYTF.

This clonotype was detected ten times or more. The chain joins TRBV2 to TRBJ1-1; D gene ambiguous. The CDR3 runs 15 residues. The germline gives CDR1 SNHLY, CDR2 FYNNEI. The V gene lost 1 base and the J gene lost 0 bases, with 9 bases spanning the gap. CDR3 in DNA: TGTGCCAGCAGTGAAGGTCTGGAATTGAACACTGAAGCTTTCTTT. The encoded protein is CASSEGLELNTEAFF.

The table lists this clonotype with many counts. This chain joins TRBV6-1 and TRBJ2-7, with D possibly TRBD1 on 5 matching bases. V was cut by 5 bases and J by 7 bases, with 18 bases left in between. Germline CDR1 is MNHNS and CDR2 is SASEGT. The CDR3 spans 14 residues. For the CDR3, the DNA is TGTGCCAGCAGTCACCACCAGGGTTCTGAGGAGCAGTACTTC. Translated: CASSHHQGSEEQYF.

This clonotype was seen ten or more times. The J gene is TRBJ2-3, the V gene TRBV27, with 9 bases fitting TRBD2. The CDR3 has 16 residues. Germline V gene lookup returns CDR1 MNHEY and CDR2 SMNVEV (reference sequence). Losses at the gene ends were 1 base for V and 2 bases for J; bases not matched to a gene: 4. The CDR3 nucleotides are TGTGCCAGCAGTTTATACTCTAGCGGGGCCACAGATACGCAGTATTTT. Translated, it gives CASSLYSSGATDTQYF.

This clonotype appeared a few times. The chain employs TRBV12-3 or TRBV12-4 and TRBJ1-1; D is undetermined. Trimming shortened V by 6 bases and J by 3 bases, and 14 bases separated the two germline ends. The CDR3 length is 14 residues. CDR3 in amino acids: CASSWVGAYTEAFF. CDR3 coding DNA: TGTGCCAGCAGCTGGGTCGGAGCCTACACTGAAGCTTTCTTT.